Shown below are 5 T cell receptor beta chains from a single sample sequenced in a study of CD8 T cells in ankylosing spondylitis. Study results and caveats: Seemingly characteristic of ankylosing spondylitis blood was a TCR beta motif consisting of under ten highly homologous variants.

Antigens for these TCRs are unknown. TCRdb used MiXCR to reprocess the 5' RACE reads, holding one entry per CDR3 protein. The sample holds 700,000 to 850,000 distinct CDR3 sequences, approximately 12% seen once. The specimen sequenced was blood, either unsorted or a sorted T cell fraction (not recorded which). These receptors were taken from a male donor with ankylosing spondylitis.

As concerns this clonotype: A much larger clone lies one base from this, so it may be a read error. Since the CDR3 does not end with the conserved phenylalanine or tryptophan, this likely comes from a read error. J is TRBJ1-5 and V is TRBV5-1, with D hard to call. Germline values: CDR1 SGHRS, CDR2 YFSETQ. The CDR3 is made up of 13 amino acids. Trimming left V 0 bases short and J 5 bases short, with 6 bases between. CDR3 nucleotides: TGCGCCAGCAGCTTGGGCCAGGATCAGCCCCAGCATGTT. Residues: CASSLGQDQPQHV.

This chain's CDR3 is CASSLDPLAGGTDTQYF. The CDR3 DNA follows: TGCGCCAGCAGCTTGGATCCACTAGCGGGGGGCACAGATACGCAGTATTTT. The chain links TRBV5-1 to TRBJ2-3, with 11 bases that match TRBD2. Germline V gene lookup returns CDR1 SGHRS and CDR2 YFSETQ. The CDR3 has 17 residues. The trim removed 0 bases at V and 1 base at J, leaving 4 bases unmatched.

A few counts support this clonotype. The chain carries TRBV20-1 and TRBJ2-7, with TRBD1 matching over 10 bases. There are 15 residues in the CDR3. The V segment lost 6 bases and the J segment 0 bases; nucleotides outside the gene matches: 8. Germline V lookup: CDR1 DFQATT, CDR2 SNEGSKA (reference sequence). The CDR3 spells CSARQGADSSYEQYF. The CDR3 DNA reads TGCAGTGCCCGACAGGGGGCCGATAGCTCCTACGAGCAGTACTTC.

J is TRBJ1-5 and V is TRBV7-2; D is ambiguous. The V end lost 1 base, the J end lost 3 bases, and 7 bases lay between the germline ends. The CDR3 covers 14 residues. Per germline, CDR1 SGHTA and CDR2 FQGNSA. CDR3 sequence: CASSLGHYNQPQHF. CDR3 coding DNA: TGTGCCAGCAGCTTAGGGCACTACAATCAGCCCCAGCATTTT.

A few counts support this clonotype. This chain links TRBV4-2 with TRBJ1-4; D is uncertain. This CDR3 is built from 17 residues. The V gene lost 0 bases and the J gene lost 2 bases, with 13 bases spanning the gap. CDR1 is LGHNA and CDR2 is YNFKEQ in the germline V gene. CDR3 DNA sequence: TGTGCCAGCAGCCAAGATCAAGTAGGGCGGACTAATGAAAAACTGTTTTTT. The encoded protein is CASSQDQVGRTNEKLFF.